Below, 16 T cell receptor beta chains from the same sample are listed, as sequenced in a study of T-cell memory formation after mild COVID-19. TCRdb analysed the 5' RACE reads with MiXCR anew, one entry per CDR3 protein. The data hold 350,000 or so distinct CDR3 sequences, with 20% to 25% observed a single time. Sequenced: PBMCs or a T cell subset sorted from them (not recorded which). The receptors derive from a man between 18 and 35 years old who had mild COVID-19 (a few samples of this study predate the infection). Cell type and time point are not known.

This clonotype was recorded a few times. The chain combines TRBV6-2 or TRBV6-3 with TRBJ2-7; D unclear. The CDR3 is 12 residues long. V shed 6 bases and J shed 3 bases, with 9 bases lying between them. The V gene's germline CDR1 is MNHEY and CDR2 SVGEGT. CDR3 nucleotides: TGTGCCAGCAGCAGTTATGACTACGAGCAGTACTTC. Protein: CASSSYDYEQYF.

V is TRBV5-1 and J is TRBJ2-5; 11 nucleotides match TRBD2. Germline lookup yields CDR1 SGHRS and CDR2 YFSETQ. V was clipped by 1 base and J by 2 bases; unmatched bases: 10. The CDR3 has 18 residues. The CDR3 DNA reads as TGCGCCAGCAGCTTGCTCCCTAGCGGGGGGCCTATACAAGAGACCCAGTACTTC. Translating it yields CASSLLPSGGPIQETQYF.

The rearrangement joins TRBV7-2 to TRBJ1-1, with a tentative D call TRBD1 (6 bases). Trimming stripped 7 bases from V and 3 bases from J, with 12 bases between. CDR1 and CDR2 (germline): SGHTA, FQGNSA. The CDR3 sequence is 13 residues long. The CDR3 is CASNIDRHTEAFF. CDR3 in DNA: TGTGCCAGCAACATAGACAGGCACACTGAAGCTTTCTTT.

A few counts support this clonotype. This sequence joins TRBV4-2 and TRBJ1-6, with D possibly TRBD1 on 5 matching bases. CDR3 length equals 16 residues. Germline CDR1 reads LGHNA; CDR2 reads YNFKEQ. Trimming took 4 bases from V and 8 from J, leaving 18 bases between them. The CDR3 bases are TGTGCCAGCAGCCCCTCTACGGGACCGAGTTATTCACCCCTCCACTTT. Its translation: CASSPSTGPSYSPLHF.

The rearrangement links TRBV3-1 to TRBJ2-3; tentatively, D is TRBD1 (6 bases). In germline, CDR1 is LGHDT, CDR2 YNNKEL (reference sequence). V lost 2 bases to trimming and J lost 4 bases, with 7 bases between them. This CDR3 has 13 residues. The CDR3: CASSQQGPDTQYF. CDR3 in DNA: TGTGCCAGCAGCCAACAGGGGCCAGATACGCAGTATTTT.

The rearrangement uses TRBV7-3 and TRBJ2-2, with D maybe TRBD2 (5 bases). V was clipped by 3 bases and J by 4 bases, with 9 bases between them. This CDR3 has 14 amino acids. CDR1 SGHTA and CDR2 FQGTGA come from the germline V gene. The CDR3 coding sequence is TGTGCCAGCAGCTTTTTAGCGTCCACCGGGGAGCTGTTTTTT. This encodes CASSFLASTGELFF.

In this sample, this clonotype turned up a few times. The chain employs TRBV12-3 or TRBV12-4 and TRBJ2-1, with TRBD1 identical over 7 bases. The CDR3 length is 12 residues. J lost 9 bases, V lost 6 bases, and 5 bases had no gene match. The CDR3 DNA sequence: TGTGCCAGCAGACAGGGGTGGGGTGAGCAGTTCTTC. Translated, it gives CASRQGWGEQFF.

In this sample, this clonotype turned up a few times. The chain employs TRBV7-6 and TRBJ2-3; TRBD1 or TRBD2 may be the D gene (5 bases each). V lost 5 bases, J lost 2 bases, and 20 bases lay in between. The V gene's germline CDR1 is SGHVS and CDR2 FNYEAQ. The CDR3 totals 17 residues. CDR3 DNA sequence: TGTGCCAGCAGCCCGGTCGGGGCGGGTAGAGACACAGATACGCAGTATTTT. This codes for CASSPVGAGRDTDTQYF.

This chain joins TRBV27 and TRBJ2-2; D is perhaps TRBD1 (6 bases). The V gene lost 7 bases and the J gene lost 4 bases, with 28 bases spanning the gap. This CDR3 region has 19 residues. Per the germline V gene, CDR1 is MNHEY and CDR2 is SMNVEV (reference sequence). The chain's CDR3 is CASNPLSGRGGLGTGELFF. The CDR3 nucleotides are TGTGCCAGCAATCCCTTAAGTGGCAGGGGTGGTTTGGGCACCGGGGAGCTGTTTTTT.

This clonotype was seen ten or more times. The chain joins TRBV28 to TRBJ2-5; 8 bases agree with TRBD1. J lost 5 bases, V lost 2 bases, and 4 bases had no gene match. In germline, CDR1 is MDHEN, CDR2 SYDVKM. The CDR3 has 14 residues. This CDR3 is CASSLQGASETQYF. The CDR3 bases are TGTGCCAGCAGTTTACAGGGGGCATCGGAGACCCAGTACTTC.

The chain recombines TRBV14 with TRBJ2-5, with TRBD1 identical over 7 bases. CDR1 is SGHDN and CDR2 is FVKESK in the germline V gene. The CDR3 is made up of 14 amino acids. Trimming took 4 bases from V and 5 from J; bases not matched to a gene: 7. The CDR3 loop is CASSRTGRGETQYF. CDR3 coding DNA: TGTGCCAGCAGCCGGACAGGCCGCGGGGAGACCCAGTACTTC.

This clonotype was recorded a few times. This sequence joins TRBV11-1 and TRBJ1-6; 10 bases align to TRBD1. V dropped 6 bases and J dropped 9; count of bases not matched to a gene: 5. Germline V CDR1 and CDR2: SGHAT, FQDESV (reference sequence). The CDR3 length is 14 residues. CDR3 protein: CASRATGGGSPLHF. In nucleotides, the CDR3 is TGTGCCAGCAGAGCGACAGGGGGCGGTTCACCCCTCCACTTT.

The gene calls are TRBV7-2 and TRBJ2-3, with D unclear. CDR1 and CDR2 (germline): SGHTA, FQGNSA. The CDR3 has 14 amino acids. V gave up 4 bases and J gave up 1 base, with 9 bases separating them. This chain's CDR3 is CASSSTPGTDTQYF. CDR3 nucleotides: TGTGCCAGCAGCTCTACCCCGGGCACAGATACGCAGTATTTT.

This chain joins TRBV12-3 or TRBV12-4 and TRBJ1-6, with D unclear. V was shortened by 5 bases and J by 8 bases, with 16 bases between the two germline ends. The CDR3 is 15 amino acids. CDR3 region: CASSARSQGDSPLHF. DNA of the CDR3: TGTGCCAGCAGTGCCCGCTCCCAAGGAGATTCACCCCTCCACTTT.

This clonotype has a handful of counts. DNA of the CDR3: TGTGCCAGCGCCGGACGGAACTATGGCTACACCTTC. Its translation: CASAGRNYGYTF. The chain carries TRBV27 and TRBJ1-2; D call uncertain. This CDR3 has 12 residues. CDR1 is MNHEY and CDR2 is SMNVEV in the germline V gene (reference sequence). Trimming shortened V by 8 bases and J by 2 bases, and 9 bases separated the two germline ends.

The chain uses TRBV5-1 and TRBJ1-4; unclear D gene. The CDR3 totals 13 residues. Germline CDR1 SGHRS, CDR2 YFSETQ. V lost 4 bases and J lost 5, with 9 bases in between. CDR3: CASSPDPNEKLFF. In DNA, the CDR3 is TGCGCCAGCAGCCCCGACCCGAATGAAAAACTGTTTTTT.